This T cell receptor beta chain comes out of a study of breast tumors, draining lymph nodes, adjacent tissues. TCRdb re-called the multiplex PCR reads with MiXCR, one entry per CDR3 protein. In the table there are about 230,000 distinct CDR3 sequences, about 30% of which are singletons. Axillary draining lymph nodes of breast cancer patients supplied the node samples. This receptor was obtained from a female donor with breast cancer. Some clones in this sample may be carry-over from other donors' samples. The sequenced sample consisted of axillary lymph node tissue.

The CDR3 spells CASSLVGGTKNIQYF. The CDR3 bases are TGTGCCAGCAGCTTAGTGGGGGGGACCAAAAACATTCAGTACTTC. The chain uses TRBV7-2 and TRBJ2-4; 7 bases are shared with TRBD2. This CDR3 has 15 residues. Germline-derived CDR1 and CDR2 are SGHTA and FQGNSA. Trimming cost V 1 base and J 2 bases; bases outside gene matches: 2.